The 14 T cell receptor beta chains listed next were all sequenced from one sample in a study of T cell repertoires in ileal Crohn's disease. TCRdb's table, derived via immunoSEQ multiplex PCR, lists solely in-frame clones and lacks some. The sample lists approximately 12,000 clones, 60% to 70% occurring once. Indicated time point: neoterminal ileum biopsy at postoperative endoscopy, about 6 months after surgery. Sample: ileal tissue. Receptors were obtained from an adult with Crohn's disease.

CDR3 amino acids: CASSIGPGQGKYEQYF. The CDR3 DNA reads TGTGCCAGTAGTATAGGACCGGGACAGGGGAAATACGAGCAGTACTTC. The chain employs TRBV19 and TRBJ2-7; 10 bases agree with TRBD1. The CDR3 covers 16 residues. Germline loops: CDR1 LNHDA, CDR2 SQIVND (reference sequence). Losses at the gene ends were 1 base for V and 4 bases for J; bases not matched to a gene: 7.

The V and J genes are TRBV6-1 and TRBJ1-3; tentative D call: TRBD1 (5 bases). The germline V and J ends were trimmed by 4 bases and 0 bases, with 7 bases remaining between them. Germline CDR1 is MNHNS and CDR2 is SASEGT. The CDR3 sequence is 14 residues long. The CDR3 sequence: CASSATVSGNTIYF. The CDR3 bases are TGTGCCAGCAGTGCGACAGTCTCTGGAAACACCATATATTTT.

The rearrangement joins TRBV9 to TRBJ1-4; D uncertain. The germline V and J ends were trimmed by 0 bases and 3 bases, with 9 bases remaining between them. Germline loops: CDR1 SGDLS, CDR2 YYNGEE. CDR3 length: 15 residues. Here the CDR3 reads CASSVGEVANEKLFF. For the CDR3, the DNA is TGTGCCAGCAGCGTAGGAGAGGTCGCTAATGAAAAACTGTTTTTT.

This chain links TRBV5-6 with TRBJ1-1; D is unresolved. Trimming pared 3 bases from V and 1 base from J, leaving 7 bases between. Germline assignment: CDR1 SGHDT and CDR2 YYEEEE. The CDR3 spans 13 residues. CDR3 protein: CASSSGKNTEAFF. The CDR3 bases are TGTGCCAGCAGCTCAGGAAAGAACACTGAAGCTTTCTTT.

V is TRBV11-3 and J is TRBJ2-3; D remains ambiguous. V lost 0 bases to trimming and J lost 3 bases, with 7 bases between them. Per germline, CDR1 SGHNT and CDR2 YENEEA. The CDR3 length is 14 residues. The chain's CDR3 is CASSLEGLTDTQYF. For the CDR3, the DNA is TGTGCCAGCAGCTTAGAGGGATTGACAGATACGCAGTATTTT. The whole variable domain, filled in from reference TRBV11-3 and TRBJ2-3, reads EAGVVQSPRYKIIEKKQPVAFWCNPISGHNTLYWYLQNLGQGPELLIRYENEEAVDDSQLPKDRFSAERLKGVDSTLKIQPAELGDSAVYLCASSLEGLTDTQYFGPGTRLTVL.

This clone was recorded a few times. The V call is TRBV19, the J call TRBJ2-5, with 7 bases that match TRBD2. Per the germline V gene, CDR1 is LNHDA and CDR2 is SQIVND (reference sequence). Trimming removed 6 bases from V and 3 bases from J; junction bases left unmatched: 4. CDR3 length equals 13 residues. In DNA, the CDR3 is TGTGCCAGTAGACGGACTAGAGAAGAGACCCAGTACTTC. Protein product: CASRRTREETQYF.

This chain joins TRBV27 and TRBJ2-3; the D gene is possibly TRBD2 (5 bases). V lost 2 bases and J 3 bases, leaving 12 bases between the germline ends. Germline CDR1 and CDR2: MNHEY and SMNVEV (reference sequence). CDR3 length: 15 residues. The CDR3 DNA reads as TGTGCCAGCAGTTTACTCCGGACTGAGACAGATACGCAGTATTTT. Its translation: CASSLLRTETDTQYF.

The genes are TRBV28 and TRBJ2-3, with 8 positions matching TRBD1. Germline V lookup: CDR1 MDHEN, CDR2 SYDVKM. Trimming took 1 base from V and 4 from J; bases not matched to a gene: 4. This CDR3 region has 15 residues. CDR3 nucleotides: TGTGCCAGCAGTTTATTACAGGGGGGAGCAGATACGCAGTATTTT. This gives the protein CASSLLQGGADTQYF. The complete variable domain, with remaining parts taken from reference TRBV28 and TRBJ2-3, reads DVKVTQSSRYLVKRTGEKVFLECVQDMDHENMFWYRQDPGLGLRLIYFSYDVKMKEKGDIPEGYSVSREKKERFSLILESASTNQTSMYLCASSLLQGGADTQYFGPGTRLTVL.

The chain has TRBV6-6 and TRBJ1-1, with D unclear. The CDR3 consists of 13 residues. V gave up 2 bases and J gave up 1 base, with 5 bases separating them. CDR1 is MNHNY and CDR2 is SVGAGI in the germline V gene (reference sequence). The chain's CDR3 is CASSYGENTEAFF. The CDR3 region has the DNA TGTGCCAGCAGTTACGGGGAGAACACTGAAGCTTTCTTT.

The rearrangement links TRBV28 to TRBJ2-5, with D possibly being TRBD1 (6 bases). Per the germline V gene, CDR1 is MDHEN and CDR2 is SYDVKM. The V gene lost 4 bases and the J gene lost 4 bases, with 22 bases spanning the gap. There are 17 residues in the CDR3. CDR3 DNA: TGTGCCAGCAGTTCGACAGGATCCTCTGTCATAGGAGAGACCCAGTACTTC. Encoded protein: CASSSTGSSVIGETQYF.

This clone was found once. This chain joins TRBV6-1 and TRBJ1-2; D is perhaps TRBD1 (5 bases). The CDR3 is made up of 14 amino acids. The V gene lost 5 bases and the J gene lost 6 bases, with 16 bases spanning the gap. Germline-derived CDR1 and CDR2 are MNHNS and SASEGT. The CDR3 protein is CASSIGGGGDGYTF. CDR3 DNA sequence: TGTGCCAGCAGTATAGGCGGGGGAGGGGATGGCTACACCTTC.

The chain recombines TRBV5-1 with TRBJ2-7; TRBD1 or TRBD2 may be the D gene (5 bases each). Germline V lookup: CDR1 SGHRS, CDR2 YFSETQ. This CDR3 is built from 13 residues. Between the trimmed V and J ends, which lost 1 base and 7 bases, there was a span of 12 bases. The CDR3 region is CASSLSGDGEQYF. DNA of the CDR3: TGCGCCAGCAGCTTGTCCGGGGACGGAGAGCAGTACTTC.

This clone has only a few counts. The rearrangement joins TRBV6-1 to TRBJ1-5; 7 bases map to TRBD1. This CDR3 comprises 13 residues. In germline, CDR1 is MNHNS, CDR2 SASEGT. J lost 7 bases, V lost 5 bases, and 5 bases had no gene match. CDR3: CASSTQGQQPQHF. CDR3 DNA: TGTGCCAGCAGTACGCAGGGACAGCAGCCCCAGCATTTT.

This clone counts as medium-sized. At the DNA level, this CDR3 is encoded by other sequences in the same sample as well. J is TRBJ2-7 and V is TRBV7-2, with D uncertain. CDR3 size: 12 residues. CDR1 is SGHTA, CDR2 FQGNSA, per germline. The V end was cut by 1 base, the J end by 4 bases, with 5 bases between. CDR3 DNA: TGTGCCAGCAGCTTAGGCTCTTACGAGCAGTACTTC. Its protein product is CASSLGSYEQYF.